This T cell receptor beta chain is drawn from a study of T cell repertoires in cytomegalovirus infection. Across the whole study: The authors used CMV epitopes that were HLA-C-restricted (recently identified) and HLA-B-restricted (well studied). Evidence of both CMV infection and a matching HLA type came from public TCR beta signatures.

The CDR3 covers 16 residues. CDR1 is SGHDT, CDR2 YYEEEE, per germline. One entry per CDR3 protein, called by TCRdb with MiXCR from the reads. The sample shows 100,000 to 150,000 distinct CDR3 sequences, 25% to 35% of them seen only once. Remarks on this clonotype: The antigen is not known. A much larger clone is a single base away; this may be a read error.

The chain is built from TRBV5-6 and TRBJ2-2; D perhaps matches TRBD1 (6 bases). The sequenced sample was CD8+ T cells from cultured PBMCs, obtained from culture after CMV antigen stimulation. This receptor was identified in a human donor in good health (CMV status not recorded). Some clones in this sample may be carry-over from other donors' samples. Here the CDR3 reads CASSLGAGTRTGELLF. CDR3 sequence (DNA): TGTGCCAGCAGCTTGGGGGCCGGGACACGAACCGGGGAGCTGCTTTTT.